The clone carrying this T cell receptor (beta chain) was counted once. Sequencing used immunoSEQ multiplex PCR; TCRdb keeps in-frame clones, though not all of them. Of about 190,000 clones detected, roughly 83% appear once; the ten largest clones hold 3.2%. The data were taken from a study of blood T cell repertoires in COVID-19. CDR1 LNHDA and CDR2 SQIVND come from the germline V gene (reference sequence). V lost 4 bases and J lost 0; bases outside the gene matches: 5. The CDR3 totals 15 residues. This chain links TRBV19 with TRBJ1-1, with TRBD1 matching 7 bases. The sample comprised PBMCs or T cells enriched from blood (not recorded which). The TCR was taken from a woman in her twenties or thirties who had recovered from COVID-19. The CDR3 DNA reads TGTGCCAGTAGTAGATACAGGGGAGTGAACACTGAAGCTTTCTTT. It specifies CASSRYRGVNTEAFF.